Sequencing of this TCR beta chain was carried out in a study of Ad26.COV2.S vaccination and SARS-CoV-2 variants. Overall study context: Donor participated within the Ad26.COV2.S arm of the COV1001 trial. Each vaccinee took Ad26.COV2.S intramuscularly, once or twice 56 days apart.

This table comes from immunoSEQ multiplex PCR, and its TCRdb copy is limited to in-frame clones, with some not included. This table has 380,000 or so clones, roughly 89% appearing once. This CDR3 has 15 residues. V trimming: 2 bases; J trimming: 4 bases; junction bases outside the gene matches: 4. Germline V lookup: CDR1 MGHRA, CDR2 YSYEKL. Treatment noted: approximately 18 received Ad26.COV2.S at low or high dose, single or two shots; roughly five received placebo; per-sample allocation not given. Specimen acquisition occurred on day 63 following the initial vaccine or placebo injection. This rearrangement joins TRBV4-1 to TRBJ2-7, with 11 bases fitting TRBD1. The receptor comes from a person between 18 and 60 years old who received the Ad26.COV2.S COVID-19 vaccine or a placebo. Specimen: peripheral blood, collected in a trial of Ad26.COV2.S vaccine versus placebo. CDR3 protein: CASSQSGTGGYEQYF. DNA for the CDR3: TGCGCCAGCAGCCAATCCGGGACAGGGGGGTACGAGCAGTACTTC.